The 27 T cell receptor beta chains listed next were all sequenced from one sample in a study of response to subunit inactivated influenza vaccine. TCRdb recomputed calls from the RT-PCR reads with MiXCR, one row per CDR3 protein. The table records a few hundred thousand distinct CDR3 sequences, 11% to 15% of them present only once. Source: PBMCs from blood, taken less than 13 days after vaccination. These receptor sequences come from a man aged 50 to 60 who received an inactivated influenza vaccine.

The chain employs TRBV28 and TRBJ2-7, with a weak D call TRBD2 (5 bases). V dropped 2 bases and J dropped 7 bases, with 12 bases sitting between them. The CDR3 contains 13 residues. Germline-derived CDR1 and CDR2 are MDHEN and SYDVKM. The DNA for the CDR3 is TGTGCCAGCAGTTTACCTAGCACGGGAGAGCAGTACTTC. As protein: CASSLPSTGEQYF. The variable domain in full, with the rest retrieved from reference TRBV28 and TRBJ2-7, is DVKVTQSSRYLVKRTGEKVFLECVQDMDHENMFWYRQDPGLGLRLIYFSYDVKMKEKGDIPEGYSVSREKKERFSLILESASTNQTSMYLCASSLPSTGEQYFGPGTRLTVT.

CDR3 protein: CAWSPSGPNYGYTF. The CDR3 coding sequence is TGTGCCTGGAGTCCCTCGGGACCTAACTATGGCTACACCTTC. The chain recombines TRBV30 with TRBJ1-2, with D possibly being TRBD1 (5 bases). Trimming took 2 bases from V and 0 from J, leaving 10 bases between them. Germline V gives CDR1 GTSNPN, CDR2 SVGIG (reference sequence). The length of the CDR3 is 14 residues.

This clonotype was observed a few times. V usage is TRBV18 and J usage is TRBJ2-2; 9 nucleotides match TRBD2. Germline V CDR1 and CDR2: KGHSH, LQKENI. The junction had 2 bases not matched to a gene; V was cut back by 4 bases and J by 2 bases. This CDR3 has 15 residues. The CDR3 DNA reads TGTGCCAGCTCACAACTAGCGGGTAACACCGGGGAGCTGTTTTTT. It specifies CASSQLAGNTGELFF.

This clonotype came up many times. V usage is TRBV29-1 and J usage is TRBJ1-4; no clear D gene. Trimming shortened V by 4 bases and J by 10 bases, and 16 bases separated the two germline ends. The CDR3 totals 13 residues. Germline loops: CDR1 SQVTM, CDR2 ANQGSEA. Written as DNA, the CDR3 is TGCAGCGTTGTACCAGTAGGGCCGGTAAAACTGTTTTTT. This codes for CSVVPVGPVKLFF.

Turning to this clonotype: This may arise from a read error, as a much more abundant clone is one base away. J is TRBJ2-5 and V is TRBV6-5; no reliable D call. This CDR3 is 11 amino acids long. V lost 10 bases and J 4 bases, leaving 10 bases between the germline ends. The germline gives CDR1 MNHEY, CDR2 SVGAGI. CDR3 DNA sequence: TGTGCCATCACTGGGTCAGAGACCCAGTACTTC. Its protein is CAITGSETQYF.

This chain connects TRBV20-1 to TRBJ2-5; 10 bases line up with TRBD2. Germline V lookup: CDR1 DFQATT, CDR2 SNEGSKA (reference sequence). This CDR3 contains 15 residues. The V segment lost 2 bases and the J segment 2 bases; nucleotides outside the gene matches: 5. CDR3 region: CSARRLAGVQETQYF. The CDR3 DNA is TGCAGTGCTAGACGCCTAGCGGGGGTACAAGAGACCCAGTACTTC.

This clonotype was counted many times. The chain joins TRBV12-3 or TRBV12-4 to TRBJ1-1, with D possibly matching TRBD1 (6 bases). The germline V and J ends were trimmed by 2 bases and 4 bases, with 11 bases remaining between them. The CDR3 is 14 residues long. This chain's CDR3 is CASSLRQGSTEAFF. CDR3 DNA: TGTGCCAGCAGTTTAAGGCAGGGGAGCACTGAAGCTTTCTTT.

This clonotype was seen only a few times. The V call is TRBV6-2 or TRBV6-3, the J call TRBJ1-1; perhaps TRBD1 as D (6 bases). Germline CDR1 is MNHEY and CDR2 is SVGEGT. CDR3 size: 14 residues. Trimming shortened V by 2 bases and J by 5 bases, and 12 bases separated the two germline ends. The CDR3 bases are TGTGCCAGCAGTTACCGGACAGCCCTTACTGAAGCTTTCTTT. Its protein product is CASSYRTALTEAFF.

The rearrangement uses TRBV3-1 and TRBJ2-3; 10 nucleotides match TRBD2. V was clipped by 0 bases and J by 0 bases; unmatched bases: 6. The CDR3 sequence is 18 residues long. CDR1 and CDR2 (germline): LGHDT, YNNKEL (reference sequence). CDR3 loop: CASSQDPLAGSSTDTQYF. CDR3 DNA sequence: TGTGCCAGCAGCCAAGATCCACTAGCGGGGAGTAGCACAGATACGCAGTATTTT.

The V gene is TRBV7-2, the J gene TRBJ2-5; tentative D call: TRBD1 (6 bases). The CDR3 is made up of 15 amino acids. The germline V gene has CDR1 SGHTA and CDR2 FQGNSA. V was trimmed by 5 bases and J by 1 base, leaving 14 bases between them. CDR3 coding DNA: TGTGCCAGCAGCCAAGTGACAGGCTTCCAAGAGACCCAGTACTTC. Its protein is CASSQVTGFQETQYF.

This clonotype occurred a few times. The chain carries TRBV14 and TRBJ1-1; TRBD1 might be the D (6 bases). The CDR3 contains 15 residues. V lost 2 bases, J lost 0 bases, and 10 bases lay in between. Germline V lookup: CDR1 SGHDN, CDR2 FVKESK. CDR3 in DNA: TGTGCCAGCAGCCAACACAGGGTTTTGAACACTGAAGCTTTCTTT. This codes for CASSQHRVLNTEAFF.

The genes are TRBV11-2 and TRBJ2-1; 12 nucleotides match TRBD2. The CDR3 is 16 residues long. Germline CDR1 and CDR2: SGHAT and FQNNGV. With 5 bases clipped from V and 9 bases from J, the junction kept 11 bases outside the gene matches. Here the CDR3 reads CASSPNRLAGEGEQFF. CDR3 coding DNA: TGTGCCAGCAGCCCCAACCGACTAGCGGGGGAGGGTGAGCAGTTCTTC.

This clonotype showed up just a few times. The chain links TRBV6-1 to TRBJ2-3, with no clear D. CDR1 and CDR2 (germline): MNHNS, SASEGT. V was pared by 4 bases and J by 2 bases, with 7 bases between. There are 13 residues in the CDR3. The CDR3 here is CASSGRPTDTQYF. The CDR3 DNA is TGTGCCAGCAGTGGACGGCCCACAGATACGCAGTATTTT.

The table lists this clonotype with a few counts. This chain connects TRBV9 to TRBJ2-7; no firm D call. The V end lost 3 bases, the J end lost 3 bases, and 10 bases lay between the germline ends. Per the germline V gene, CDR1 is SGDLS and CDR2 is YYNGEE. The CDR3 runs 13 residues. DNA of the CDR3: TGTGCCAGCAGCGGGTACCCCGACTACGAGCAGTACTTC. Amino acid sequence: CASSGYPDYEQYF.

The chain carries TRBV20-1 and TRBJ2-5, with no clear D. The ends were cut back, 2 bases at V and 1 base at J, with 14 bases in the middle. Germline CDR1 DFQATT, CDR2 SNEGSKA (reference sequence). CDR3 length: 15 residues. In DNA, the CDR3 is TGCAGTGCTAGAAAGATTAGGGCTCCCCAAGAGACCCAGTACTTC. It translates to CSARKIRAPQETQYF.

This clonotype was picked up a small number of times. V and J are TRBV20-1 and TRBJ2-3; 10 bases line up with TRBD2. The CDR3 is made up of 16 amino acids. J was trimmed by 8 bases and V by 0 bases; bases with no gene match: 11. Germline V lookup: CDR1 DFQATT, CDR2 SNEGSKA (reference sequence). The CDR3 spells CSARDDSGRFLRTQYF. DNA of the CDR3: TGCAGTGCTAGAGATGATAGCGGGAGGTTCCTTCGTACGCAGTATTTT.

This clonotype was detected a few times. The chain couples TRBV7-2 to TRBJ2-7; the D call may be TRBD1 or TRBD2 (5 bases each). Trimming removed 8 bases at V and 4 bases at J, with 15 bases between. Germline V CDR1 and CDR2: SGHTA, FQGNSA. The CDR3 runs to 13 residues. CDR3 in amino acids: CASRGVIQYEQYF. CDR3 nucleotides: TGTGCCAGCCGAGGGGTCATTCAGTACGAGCAGTACTTC.

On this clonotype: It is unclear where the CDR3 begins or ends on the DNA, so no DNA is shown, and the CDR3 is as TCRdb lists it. CDR3 residues: CASSLGSGQGNTEAFF. V gene TRBV7-9 combines with J gene TRBJ1-1; the D call in the table, TRBD1, was not verified against the DNA. The CDR3 adds up to 16 amino acids, both ends counted. Germline CDR1 SEHNR, CDR2 FQNEAQ (reference sequence).

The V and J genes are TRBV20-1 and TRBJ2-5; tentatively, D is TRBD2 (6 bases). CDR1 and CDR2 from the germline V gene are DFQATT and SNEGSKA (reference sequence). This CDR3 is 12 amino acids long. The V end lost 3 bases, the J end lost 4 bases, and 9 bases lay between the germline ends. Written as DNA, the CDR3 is TGCAGTGCTAGCGGGGGTGGAGAGACCCAGTACTTC. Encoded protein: CSASGGGETQYF.

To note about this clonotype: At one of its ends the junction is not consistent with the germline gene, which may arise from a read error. The CDR3: CASSYAPGNPEAFF. CDR3 DNA: TGTGCCAGCAGTTACGCCCCAGGGAACCCTGAAGCTTTCTTT. The genes are TRBV6-5 and TRBJ1-1; a weak D match, TRBD1 (5 bases). CDR1 MNHEY and CDR2 SVGAGI come from the germline V gene. The CDR3 extends over 14 amino acids.

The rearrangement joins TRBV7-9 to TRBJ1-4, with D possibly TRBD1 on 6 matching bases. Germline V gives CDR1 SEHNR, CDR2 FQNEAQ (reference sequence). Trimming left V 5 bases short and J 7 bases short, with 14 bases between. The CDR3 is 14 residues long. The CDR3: CASSIRDKTEKLFF. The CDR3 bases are TGTGCCAGCAGCATCCGGGACAAGACTGAAAAACTGTTTTTT.

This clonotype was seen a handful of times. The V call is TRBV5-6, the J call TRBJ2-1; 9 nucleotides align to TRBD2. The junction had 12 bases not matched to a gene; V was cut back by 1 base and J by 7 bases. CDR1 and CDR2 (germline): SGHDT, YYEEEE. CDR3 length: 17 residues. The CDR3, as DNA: TGTGCCAGCAGCTTGAAGATAATGAGCGGGGGGAATAATGAGCAGTTCTTC. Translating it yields CASSLKIMSGGNNEQFF.

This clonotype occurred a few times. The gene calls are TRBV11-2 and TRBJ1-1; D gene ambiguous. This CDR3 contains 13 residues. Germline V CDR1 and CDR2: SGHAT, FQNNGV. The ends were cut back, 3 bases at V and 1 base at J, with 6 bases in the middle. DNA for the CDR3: TGTGCCAGCAGCTTCCTCGCGAACACTGAAGCTTTCTTT. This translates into CASSFLANTEAFF.

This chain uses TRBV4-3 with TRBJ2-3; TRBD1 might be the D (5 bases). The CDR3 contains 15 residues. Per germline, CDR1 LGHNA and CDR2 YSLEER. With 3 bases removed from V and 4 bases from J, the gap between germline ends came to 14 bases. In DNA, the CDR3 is TGCGCCAGCAGCCACTTACAGGCGTCGGCAGATACGCAGTATTTT. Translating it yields CASSHLQASADTQYF.

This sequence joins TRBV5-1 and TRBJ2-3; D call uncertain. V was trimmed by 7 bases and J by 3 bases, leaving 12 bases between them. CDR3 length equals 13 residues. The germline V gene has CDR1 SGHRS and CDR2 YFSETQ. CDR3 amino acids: CASSESATDTQYF. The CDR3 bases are TGCGCCAGCTCAGAATCTGCGACAGATACGCAGTATTTT.

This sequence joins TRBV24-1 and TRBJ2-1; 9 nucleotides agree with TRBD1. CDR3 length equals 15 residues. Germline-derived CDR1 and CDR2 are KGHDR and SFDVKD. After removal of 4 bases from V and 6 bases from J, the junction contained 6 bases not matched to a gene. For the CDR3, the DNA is TGTGCCACCAGTGACCAGGGACAGGGTTCCAATGAGCAGTTCTTC. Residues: CATSDQGQGSNEQFF.

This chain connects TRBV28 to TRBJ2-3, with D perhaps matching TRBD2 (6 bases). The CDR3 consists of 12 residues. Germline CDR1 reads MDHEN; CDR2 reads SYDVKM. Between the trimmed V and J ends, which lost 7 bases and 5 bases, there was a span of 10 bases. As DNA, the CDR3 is TGTGCCAGCACGGTCGGGAGAGATACGCAGTATTTT. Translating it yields CASTVGRDTQYF. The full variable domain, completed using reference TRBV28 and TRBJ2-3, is DVKVTQSSRYLVKRTGEKVFLECVQDMDHENMFWYRQDPGLGLRLIYFSYDVKMKEKGDIPEGYSVSREKKERFSLILESASTNQTSMYLCASTVGRDTQYFGPGTRLTVL.